The 30 T cell receptor beta chains presented below share a single source sample, sequenced in a study of tumor-infiltrating lymphocytes in localized non-small cell lung cancer. The method was immunoSEQ multiplex PCR; TCRdb's version includes in-frame clones alone and lacks a portion of them. The repertoire holds about 12,000 clones, 67% seen once, with more than 9.5% in the top ten. The sequencing input was uninvolved lung tissue not adjacent to the tumor. The receptors come from a human donor with non-small cell lung cancer.

The chain combines TRBV5-1 with TRBJ1-1; maybe TRBD1 (6 bases). With 6 bases removed from V and 2 bases from J, the gap between germline ends came to 11 bases. The CDR3 consists of 13 residues. Germline CDR1 and CDR2: SGHRS and YFSETQ. The CDR3 DNA reads as TGCGCCAGCACCGACGGGACAAACACTGAAGCTTTCTTT. Its protein product is CASTDGTNTEAFF.

In the case of this clone: An end of the junction does not agree with germline; a read error may underlie this. The chain recombines TRBV5-5 with TRBJ2-2; D perhaps matches TRBD1 (5 bases). This CDR3 contains 15 residues. CDR1 and CDR2 from the germline V gene are SGHKS and YYEKEE (reference sequence). The CDR3 sequence is CASSLASGNAGELFF. In DNA form, the CDR3 reads TGTGCCAGCAGCTTGGCTTCAGGGAACGCCGGGGAGCTGTTTTTT. Supplemented by reference TRBV5-5 and TRBJ2-2, the full variable domain reads DAGVTQSPTHLIKTRGQQVTLRCSPISGHKSVSWYQQVLGQGPQFIFQYYEKEERGRGNFPDRFSARQFPNYSSELNVNALLLGDSALYLCASSLASGNAGELFFGEGSRLTVL.

This clone was found once. The chain links TRBV13 to TRBJ1-4; TRBD1 matches 8 bases. The CDR3 has 14 residues. Germline loops: CDR1 PRHDT, CDR2 FYEKMQ (reference sequence). The V and J ends lost 4 bases and 12 bases, in that order; junction bases with no gene match: 10. The CDR3 nucleotides are TGTGCCAGCAGCTCCCAGGGGGCCGGCGGGGAACTGTTTTTT. As protein: CASSSQGAGGELFF.

This sequence joins TRBV4-3 and TRBJ1-5; D is undetermined. The CDR3 spans 13 residues. The germline V and J ends were trimmed by 0 bases and 7 bases, with 7 bases remaining between them. Germline V lookup: CDR1 LGHNA, CDR2 YSLEER. In nucleotides, the CDR3 is TGCGCCAGCAGCCAAGATGTAGGGCAGCCCCAGCATTTT. Amino acids: CASSQDVGQPQHF.

V gene TRBV10-3 combines with J gene TRBJ1-5; the D gene is possibly TRBD1 (5 bases). The CDR3 totals 14 residues. Germline CDR1 and CDR2: ENHRY and SYGVKD. Between the trimmed V and J ends, which lost 0 bases and 6 bases, there was a span of 9 bases. This CDR3 is CAISESRGTQPQHF. The CDR3 DNA follows: TGTGCCATCAGTGAGTCGAGAGGGACTCAGCCCCAGCATTTT.

The chain couples TRBV6-6 to TRBJ2-2; no clear D. The germline CDR1 and CDR2 sequences are MNHNY and SVGAGI (reference sequence). This CDR3 is 15 amino acids long. The germline V and J ends were trimmed by 6 bases and 5 bases, with 16 bases remaining between them. For the CDR3, the DNA is TGTGCCAGCAGGCGGTCGGTGGGAATTACCGGGGAGCTGTTTTTT. Translating it yields CASRRSVGITGELFF.

The gene calls are TRBV19 and TRBJ2-1; 9 nucleotides agree with TRBD1. Germline CDR1 LNHDA, CDR2 SQIVND (reference sequence). J lost 4 bases, V lost 2 bases, and 3 bases had no gene match. There are 15 residues in the CDR3. Here the CDR3 reads CASSIRDRVYNEQFF. For the CDR3, the DNA is TGTGCCAGTAGTATACGGGACAGGGTTTACAATGAGCAGTTCTTC.

The chain uses TRBV10-3 and TRBJ2-7; D is ambiguous. Germline lookup yields CDR1 ENHRY and CDR2 SYGVKD. V was pared by 3 bases and J by 0 bases, with 0 bases between. CDR3 length: 11 amino acids. The CDR3 DNA follows: TGTGCCATCAGTGACTCCTACGAGCAGTACTTC. As protein: CAISDSYEQYF.

V usage is TRBV4-3 and J usage is TRBJ2-2; D is perhaps TRBD2 (6 bases). The CDR3 has 21 residues. Trimming took off 2 bases at V and 4 bases at J, with 29 bases between the two ends. Germline CDR1 LGHNA, CDR2 YSLEER. The CDR3 coding sequence is TGCGCCAGCAGCCAATTTCTGACTCGGAGCGCCGGGGCCGGGGGCACCGGGGAGCTGTTTTTT. As protein: CASSQFLTRSAGAGGTGELFF.

This chain links TRBV5-1 with TRBJ2-3; 9 bases fit TRBD2. The CDR3 loop spans 14 amino acids. The J segment lost 5 bases and the V segment lost 4 bases, leaving 5 bases of the junction unmatched. Germline values: CDR1 SGHRS, CDR2 YFSETQ. The CDR3 coding sequence is TGCGCCAGCAGCGTAGCGGGAGTGCGAGATACGCAGTATTTT. Translation: CASSVAGVRDTQYF.

The genes are TRBV4-1 and TRBJ2-7; 8 nucleotides line up with TRBD1. Losses at the gene ends were 2 bases for V and 2 bases for J; bases not matched to a gene: 5. CDR1 MGHRA and CDR2 YSYEKL come from the germline V gene. The CDR3 consists of 15 residues. CDR3 DNA sequence: TGCGCCAGCAGCCAACAGGGGGCCTTCACCTACGAGCAGTACTTC. Translation gives CASSQQGAFTYEQYF.

The gene calls are TRBV29-1 and TRBJ1-1; D unresolved. This CDR3 is 16 amino acids long. Trimming cost V 1 base and J 1 base, with 16 bases left between them. Per germline, CDR1 SQVTM and CDR2 ANQGSEA. The chain's CDR3 is CSVEGGGELSNTEAFF. DNA for the CDR3: TGCAGCGTTGAAGGTGGCGGGGAATTATCGAACACTGAAGCTTTCTTT.

The chain joins TRBV30 to TRBJ1-4; D possibly corresponds to TRBD1 (6 bases). Germline CDR1 and CDR2: GTSNPN and SVGIG (reference sequence). The CDR3 sequence is 12 residues long. Trimming removed 7 bases at V and 5 bases at J, with 11 bases between. The chain's CDR3 is CASQGYNEKLFF. CDR3 nucleotide sequence: TGTGCCTCTCAGGGGTACAATGAAAAACTGTTTTTT.

This sequence joins TRBV29-1 and TRBJ2-7, with a tentative D call TRBD2 (6 bases). The V end lost 5 bases, the J end lost 1 base, and 15 bases lay between the germline ends. Germline V gene data show CDR1 as SQVTM and CDR2 as ANQGSEA. This CDR3 is built from 14 residues. CDR3 DNA sequence: TGCAGCGTTACAGGACCCCGGGGGTCCTACGAGCAGTACTTC. It is translated as CSVTGPRGSYEQYF.

V gene TRBV2 combines with J gene TRBJ2-7; TRBD1 aligns across 9 bases. V dropped 7 bases and J dropped 2; count of bases not matched to a gene: 9. Germline V lookup: CDR1 SNHLY, CDR2 FYNNEI. The CDR3 runs 15 residues. The CDR3 coding sequence is TGTGCCAGCACCCTCAACAGGGGGCGAGCCTACGAGCAGTACTTC. As protein: CASTLNRGRAYEQYF.

The chain couples TRBV5-1 to TRBJ1-1, with TRBD1 matching 7 bases. Germline V gene sequence: CDR1 SGHRS, CDR2 YFSETQ. This CDR3 is built from 16 residues. After removal of 0 bases from V and 7 bases from J, the junction contained 12 bases not matched to a gene. The CDR3 loop reads CASSLGQGVGTGEAFF. In DNA, the CDR3 is TGCGCCAGCAGCTTGGGGCAGGGGGTGGGAACCGGTGAAGCTTTCTTT.

V usage is TRBV5-6 and J usage is TRBJ1-1, with D uncertain. The CDR3 has 14 amino acids. Germline V CDR1 and CDR2: SGHDT, YYEEEE. V was clipped by 1 base and J by 10 bases, with 17 bases between them. The CDR3 loop is CASSLSAIPWRAFF. CDR3 DNA sequence: TGTGCCAGCAGCTTGTCGGCGATTCCGTGGCGAGCTTTCTTT. Variable domain in full (rest from reference TRBV5-6 and TRBJ1-1): DAGVTQSPTHLIKTRGQQVTLRCSPKSGHDTVSWYQQALGQGPQFIFQYYEEEERQRGNFPDRFSGHQFPNYSSELNVNALLLGDSALYLCASSLSAIPWRAFFGQGTRLTVV.

This chain links TRBV27 with TRBJ2-1, with TRBD2 identical over 11 bases. The CDR3 runs to 15 residues. Germline V gives CDR1 MNHEY, CDR2 SMNVEV (reference sequence). The V segment lost 6 bases and the J segment 4 bases; nucleotides outside the gene matches: 5. CDR3 in amino acids: CASSFSGGGYNEQFF. DNA of the CDR3: TGTGCCAGCAGCTTTAGCGGGGGGGGGTACAATGAGCAGTTCTTC.

V is TRBV4-1 and J is TRBJ2-5; 10 bases are a match to TRBD2. The end of the DNA is better explained by TRBJ2-7, so the J call may be wrong. The length of the CDR3 is 19 residues. Per the germline V gene, CDR1 is MGHRA and CDR2 is YSYEKL. The chain's CDR3 is CASSRMTSGSLHKSYEQYF. CDR3 nucleotide sequence: TGCGCCAGCAGCCGGATGACTAGCGGGTCCCTTCATAAGAGTTACGAGCAGTACTTC.

This chain links TRBV9 with TRBJ2-5; D may be TRBD2 (6 bases). CDR3 length: 14 amino acids. Germline V CDR1 and CDR2: SGDLS, YYNGEE. The germline V and J ends were trimmed by 5 bases and 3 bases, with 14 bases remaining between them. This CDR3 reads CASSAGTYKETQYF. The CDR3 DNA follows: TGTGCCAGCAGTGCCGGGACTTATAAAGAGACCCAGTACTTC.

The chain joins TRBV5-6 to TRBJ1-1, with a possible D match to TRBD1 (6 bases). The germline V and J ends were trimmed by 8 bases and 0 bases, with 20 bases remaining between them. The CDR3 runs to 16 residues. Germline CDR1 SGHDT, CDR2 YYEEEE. Here the CDR3 reads CASVRGRPQMNTEAFF. The CDR3 nucleotides are TGTGCCAGTGTGCGGGGGCGCCCACAGATGAACACTGAAGCTTTCTTT. Drawing the rest from reference TRBV5-6 and TRBJ1-1, the complete variable domain is DAGVTQSPTHLIKTRGQQVTLRCSPKSGHDTVSWYQQALGQGPQFIFQYYEEEERQRGNFPDRFSGHQFPNYSSELNVNALLLGDSALYLCASVRGRPQMNTEAFFGQGTRLTVV.

The chain links TRBV10-3 to TRBJ2-7; D call uncertain. Germline assignment: CDR1 ENHRY and CDR2 SYGVKD. CDR3 length: 13 amino acids. The V and J ends lost 4 bases and 2 bases respectively, with 9 bases between them. The CDR3 region has the DNA TGTGCCATCAGTGCCGACGGGCCCTACGAGCAGTACTTC. Translation: CAISADGPYEQYF.

The rearrangement joins TRBV5-4 to TRBJ2-1; a weak D match, TRBD1 (5 bases). In germline, CDR1 is SGHNT, CDR2 YYREEE (reference sequence). The CDR3 totals 15 residues. The V end lost 4 bases, the J end lost 1 base, and 12 bases lay between the germline ends. CDR3 nucleotides: TGTGCCAGCAGCCTCAGGGTTACATCCTACAATGAGCAGTTCTTC. Translated: CASSLRVTSYNEQFF.

The genes are TRBV5-1 and TRBJ2-2; the D is unclear. The germline V gene encodes CDR1 SGHRS and CDR2 YFSETQ. The CDR3 extends over 12 amino acids. With 5 bases removed from V and 1 base from J, the gap between germline ends came to 3 bases. CDR3 coding DNA: TGCGCCAGCAGAGAGAACACCGGGGAGCTGTTTTTT. Its translation: CASRENTGELFF.

This clone was detected a few times. This chain uses TRBV27 with TRBJ2-1, with D perhaps matching TRBD1 or TRBD2 (5 bases each). There are 16 residues in the CDR3. CDR1 is MNHEY and CDR2 is SMNVEV in the germline V gene (reference sequence). The V and J ends lost 5 bases and 1 base respectively, with 15 bases between them. The CDR3 region has the DNA TGTGCCAGCAGTCCCATGGGGGTAGGGTCCTACAATGAGCAGTTCTTC. Translation: CASSPMGVGSYNEQFF.

This clone turned up a few times. The chain uses TRBV10-1 and TRBJ2-1, with D possibly TRBD2 on 8 matching bases. The V gene lost 3 bases and the J gene lost 5 bases, with 17 bases spanning the gap. This CDR3 has 16 residues. Germline CDR1 is WNHNN and CDR2 is SYGVQD (reference sequence). CDR3 amino acids: CASSEGTAGAHNEQFF. CDR3 DNA: TGCGCCAGCAGTGAAGGGACAGCGGGGGCCCACAATGAGCAGTTCTTC.

The rearrangement uses TRBV7-9 and TRBJ2-3, with 8 bases aligning to TRBD1. V dropped 5 bases and J dropped 2; count of bases not matched to a gene: 3. The CDR3 is 14 amino acids. CDR1 is SEHNR, CDR2 FQNEAQ, per germline (reference sequence). This CDR3 reads CASSLGQDTDTQYF. CDR3 nucleotide sequence: TGTGCCAGCAGCCTGGGACAGGACACAGATACGCAGTATTTT.

This clone has a handful of counts. This rearrangement joins TRBV7-6 to TRBJ1-6; D gene uncertain. V lost 1 base and J 7 bases, leaving 14 bases between the germline ends. Germline V gene data show CDR1 as SGHVS and CDR2 as FNYEAQ. The length of the CDR3 is 16 residues. The CDR3 protein is CASSLGTAGLNSPLHF. The DNA of the CDR3 is TGTGCCAGCAGCTTAGGGACGGCGGGATTGAATTCACCCCTCCACTTT.

This chain links TRBV28 with TRBJ1-5; 8 bases match TRBD1. Unmatched junction bases numbered 2, after V lost 3 bases and J lost 7 bases. The CDR3 spans 13 residues. Germline V gene sequence: CDR1 MDHEN, CDR2 SYDVKM. The CDR3 coding sequence is TGTGCCAGCAGTTTGACAGGGGCCCAGCCCCAGCATTTT. The encoded protein is CASSLTGAQPQHF.

This clone came up a few times. The chain has TRBV7-3 and TRBJ2-2; 9 bases map to TRBD1. V shed 2 bases and J 5 bases; nucleotides not matched to a gene: 9. CDR1 and CDR2 (germline): SGHTA, FQGTGA. This CDR3 comprises 17 residues. The CDR3 spells CASSLSHTGGRTGELFF. The CDR3 bases are TGTGCCAGCAGCTTATCCCACACAGGGGGCAGGACCGGGGAGCTGTTTTTT.